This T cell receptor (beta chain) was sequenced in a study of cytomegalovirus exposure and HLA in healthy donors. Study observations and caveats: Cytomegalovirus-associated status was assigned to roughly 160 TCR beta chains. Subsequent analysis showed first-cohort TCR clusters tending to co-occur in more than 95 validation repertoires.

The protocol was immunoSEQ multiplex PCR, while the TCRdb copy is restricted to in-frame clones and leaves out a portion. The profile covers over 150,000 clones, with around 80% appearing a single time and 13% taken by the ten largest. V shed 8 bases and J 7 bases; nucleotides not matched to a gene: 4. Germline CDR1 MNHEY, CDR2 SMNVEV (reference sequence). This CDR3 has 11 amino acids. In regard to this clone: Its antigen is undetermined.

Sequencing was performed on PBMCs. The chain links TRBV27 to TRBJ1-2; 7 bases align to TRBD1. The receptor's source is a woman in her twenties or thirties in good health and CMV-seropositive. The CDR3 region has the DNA TGTGCCAGCGACAGGGCGGGTGGCTACACCTTC. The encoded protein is CASDRAGGYTF.